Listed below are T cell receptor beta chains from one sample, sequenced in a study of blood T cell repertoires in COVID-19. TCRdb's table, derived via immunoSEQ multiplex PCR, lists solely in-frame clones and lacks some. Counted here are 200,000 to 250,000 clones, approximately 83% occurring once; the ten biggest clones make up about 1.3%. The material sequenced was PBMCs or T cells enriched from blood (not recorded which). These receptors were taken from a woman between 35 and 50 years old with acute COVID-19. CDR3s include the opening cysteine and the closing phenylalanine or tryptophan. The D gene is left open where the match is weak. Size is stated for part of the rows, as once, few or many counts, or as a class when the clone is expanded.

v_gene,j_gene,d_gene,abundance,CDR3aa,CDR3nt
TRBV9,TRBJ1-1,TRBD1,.,CASAGGLGTEAFF,TGTGCCAGCGCAGGGGGCCTAGGCACTGAAGCTTTCTTT
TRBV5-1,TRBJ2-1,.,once,CASSLDGSSYNEQFF,TGCGCCAGCAGCTTGGACGGTAGCTCCTACAATGAGCAGTTCTTC
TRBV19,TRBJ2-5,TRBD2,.,CASSLDGTSGGLPQETQYF,TGTGCCAGTAGCCTAGATGGGACTAGCGGGGGCCTCCCCCAAGAGACCCAGTACTTC
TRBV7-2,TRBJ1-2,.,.,CASSLGAASTYGYTF,TGTGCCAGCAGCTTGGGGGCAGCCTCCACCTATGGCTACACCTTC
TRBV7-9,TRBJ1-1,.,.,CASSLGGGMNTEAFF,TGTGCCAGCAGCTTAGGGGGCGGGATGAACACTGAAGCTTTCTTT
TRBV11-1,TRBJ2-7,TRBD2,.,CASSPRSGRDTYEQYF,TGTGCCAGCAGCCCCCGGAGCGGGAGGGATACCTACGAGCAGTACTTC
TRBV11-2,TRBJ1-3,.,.,CASSPRGSQLSGNTIYF,TGTGCCAGCAGCCCACGCGGGAGCCAACTCTCTGGAAACACCATATATTTT
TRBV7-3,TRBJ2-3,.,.,CASSPGRSSADTQYF,TGTGCCAGCAGCCCCGGAAGGAGCTCCGCAGATACGCAGTATTTT
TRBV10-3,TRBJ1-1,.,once,CAISAYPDSGTEAFF,TGTGCCATCAGTGCCTACCCGGACAGTGGCACTGAAGCTTTCTTT
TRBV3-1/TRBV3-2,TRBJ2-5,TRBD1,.,CASSLGQGSETQYF,TGTGCCAGCAGCCTCGGACAGGGGAGCGAGACCCAGTACTTC
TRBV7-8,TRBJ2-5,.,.,CASSLEGWAETQYF,TGTGCCAGCAGCTTGGAGGGGTGGGCGGAGACCCAGTACTTC
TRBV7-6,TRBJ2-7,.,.,CASSLGGQGNEQYF,TGTGCCAGCAGCTTAGGGGGTCAGGGTAACGAGCAGTACTTC
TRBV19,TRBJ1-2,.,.,CASSPRGHYVAGYTF,TGTGCCAGTAGTCCCCGGGGACACTATGTAGCTGGCTACACCTTC
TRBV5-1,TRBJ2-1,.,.,CASSLSGAEYNEQFF,TGCGCCAGCAGCTTGTCTGGGGCCGAATACAATGAGCAGTTCTTC
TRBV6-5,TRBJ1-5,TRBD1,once,CASRGGSYSNQPQHF,TGTGCCAGCAGAGGGGGCTCCTATAGCAATCAGCCCCAGCATTTT
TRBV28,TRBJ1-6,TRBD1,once,CASSLHLGQGGYNSPLHF,TGTGCCAGCAGTTTACATTTGGGACAGGGGGGCTATAATTCACCCCTCCACTTT
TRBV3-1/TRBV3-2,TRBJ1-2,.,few,CASSQASYGYTF,TGTGCCAGCAGCCAAGCCAGCTATGGCTACACCTTC
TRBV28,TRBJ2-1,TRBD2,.,CASSLGLAGRNEQFF,TGTGCCAGCAGTTTGGGACTAGCGGGAAGGAATGAGCAGTTCTTC
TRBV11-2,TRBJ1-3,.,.,CASSLLDTIYF,TGTGCCAGCAGCTTATTAGACACCATATATTTT
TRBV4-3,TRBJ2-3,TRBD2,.,CASSPGLRIGTSGGAADTQYF,TGCGCCAGCAGCCCCGGGCTCCGAATTGGGACTAGCGGGGGGGCCGCAGATACGCAGTATTTT
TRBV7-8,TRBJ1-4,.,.,CASSLVMTNEKLFF,TGTGCCAGCAGCTTAGTAATGACTAATGAAAAACTGTTTTTT
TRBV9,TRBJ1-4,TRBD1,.,CASSDTGETNEKLFF,TGTGCCAGCAGCGATACAGGGGAGACTAATGAAAAACTGTTTTTT
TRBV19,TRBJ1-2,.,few,CASNTGGGYGYTF,TGTGCCAGTAACACGGGGGGAGGCTATGGCTACACCTTC
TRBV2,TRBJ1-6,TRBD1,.,CASSGGTGNSPLHF,TGTGCCAGCAGTGGGGGGACAGGCAATTCACCCCTCCACTTT
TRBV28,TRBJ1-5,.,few,CASSLFGVLSNQPQHF,TGTGCCAGCAGTTTATTCGGGGTACTAAGCAATCAGCCCCAGCATTTT
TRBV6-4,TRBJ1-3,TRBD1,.,CASRGDRSSGNTIYF,TGTGCCAGCAGGGGGGACAGGAGCTCTGGAAACACCATATATTTT
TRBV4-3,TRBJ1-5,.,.,CASSQDRVSNQPQHF,TGCGCCAGCAGCCAAGACAGGGTCAGCAATCAGCCCCAGCATTTT
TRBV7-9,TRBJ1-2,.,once,CASSLDVGTGNYGYTF,TGTGCCAGCAGCTTAGATGTTGGAACAGGGAATTATGGCTACACCTTC
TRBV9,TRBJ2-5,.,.,CASSAPGETQYF,TGTGCCAGCAGCGCACCGGGAGAGACCCAGTACTTC
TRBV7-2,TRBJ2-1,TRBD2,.,CASSPPRGSGRFREFF,TGTGCCAGCAGCCCCCCTCGGGGTAGCGGGAGGTTCCGAGAGTTCTTC
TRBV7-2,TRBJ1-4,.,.,CASSSHHRRNEKLFF,TGTGCCAGCAGCTCTCATCATCGGAGAAATGAAAAACTGTTTTTT
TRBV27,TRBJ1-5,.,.,CASNYQPQHF,TGTGCCAGCAACTATCAGCCCCAGCATTTT
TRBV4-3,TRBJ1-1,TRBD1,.,CASSQSTYRGRWTEAFF,TGCGCCAGCAGCCAGTCTACCTACAGGGGGCGCTGGACTGAAGCTTTCTTT
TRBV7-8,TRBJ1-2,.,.,CASSLGIAGGYTF,TGTGCCAGCAGCTTGGGGATAGCGGGAGGCTACACCTTC
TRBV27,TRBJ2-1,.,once,CASGAFAPSYNEQFF,TGTGCCAGCGGGGCGTTTGCGCCCTCCTACAATGAGCAGTTCTTC
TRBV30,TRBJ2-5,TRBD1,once,CAWTNRGRQETQYF,TGTGCCTGGACAAACAGGGGACGACAAGAGACCCAGTACTTC
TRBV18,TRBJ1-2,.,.,CASSPVENRIGWRGYTF,TGTGCCAGCTCACCAGTCGAAAACAGGATAGGGTGGAGAGGCTACACCTTC
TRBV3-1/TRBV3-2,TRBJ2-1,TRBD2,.,CASRPRLANNEQFF,TGTGCCAGCAGACCTCGACTAGCGAACAATGAGCAGTTCTTC
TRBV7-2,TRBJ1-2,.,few,CASSLVGQLGYTF,TGTGCCAGCAGCTTAGTGGGGCAGCTCGGCTACACCTTC
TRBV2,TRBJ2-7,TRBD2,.,CASGGELAGGYEQYF,TGTGCCAGCGGGGGGGAGCTAGCGGGAGGCTACGAGCAGTACTTC
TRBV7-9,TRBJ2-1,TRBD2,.,CASRLRGTSVFDEQFF,TGTGCCAGCAGACTTAGAGGGACTAGCGTCTTCGATGAGCAGTTCTTC
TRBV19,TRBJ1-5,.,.,CASSIGGRGKDQPQHF,TGTGCCAGTAGTATAGGAGGCAGGGGAAAGGATCAGCCCCAGCATTTT